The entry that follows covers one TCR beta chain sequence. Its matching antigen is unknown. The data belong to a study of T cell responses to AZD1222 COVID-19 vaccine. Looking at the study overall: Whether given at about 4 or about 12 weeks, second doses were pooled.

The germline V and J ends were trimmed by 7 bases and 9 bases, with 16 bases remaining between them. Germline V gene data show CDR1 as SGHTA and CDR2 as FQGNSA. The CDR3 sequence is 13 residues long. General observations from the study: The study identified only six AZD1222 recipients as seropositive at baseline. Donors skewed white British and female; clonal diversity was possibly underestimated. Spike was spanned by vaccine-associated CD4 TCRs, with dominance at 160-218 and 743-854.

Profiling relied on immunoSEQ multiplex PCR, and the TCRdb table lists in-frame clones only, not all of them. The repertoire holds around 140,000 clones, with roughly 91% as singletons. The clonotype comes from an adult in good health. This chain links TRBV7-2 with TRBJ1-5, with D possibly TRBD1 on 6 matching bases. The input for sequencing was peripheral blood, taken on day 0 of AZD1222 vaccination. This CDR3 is CASKGEGHGPQHF. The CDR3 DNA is TGTGCCAGCAAGGGGGAGGGGCATGGGCCCCAGCATTTT. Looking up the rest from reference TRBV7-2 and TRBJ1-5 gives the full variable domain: GAGVSQSPSNKVTEKGKDVELRCDPISGHTALYWYRQSLGQGLEFLIYFQGNSAPDKSGLPSDRFSAERTGGSVSTLTIQRTQQEDSAVYLCASKGEGHGPQHFGDGTRLSIL.